The present TCR beta chain was sequenced within a study of naive and memory T cell subsets. Study-wide findings and caveats: Especially in CD8 cells, naive repertoires contained a few larger clonotypes, possibly CD45RA-re-expressing memory cells. In CD4 and CD8 cells, diversity dropped from naive through EMRA.

Trimming took off 6 bases at V and 12 bases at J, with 15 bases between the two ends. This CDR3 has 12 amino acids. The beta constant-region primer was an equimolar mix of two oligonucleotides covering TRBC1 and TRBC2. Ligated cDNA was amplified by four rounds of PCR with nested alpha and beta constant-region primers and SP2. TCRdb itself ran the UMI-ligation and nested PCR reads through MiXCR, one entry per CDR3 protein. Among more than 120,000 distinct CDR3 sequences listed, under 25% were seen once. Remarks on this clonotype: Its antigen remains unknown.

The sequenced sample consisted of naive CD8+ T cells from blood. J is TRBJ2-1 and V is TRBV12-3 or TRBV12-4, with D tentatively TRBD1 (5 bases). This sequence was found in a human donor in good health. The CDR3 is CASSPPGQGQFF. CDR3 in DNA: TGTGCCAGCAGCCCCCCCGGGCAGGGGCAGTTCTTC.